This TCR beta chain was recovered during a study of shared clonotypes between healthy human individuals. Measured with immunoSEQ multiplex PCR; TCRdb has only the in-frame clones, and not every one. The sample has roughly 590,000 clones, over 95% seen once. CDR1 is MNHNS, CDR2 SASEGT, per germline. Trimming removed 4 bases from V and 5 bases from J, with 9 bases in between. The CDR3 is 13 amino acids. In the naive CD8 group, cells lacked CD45RO and were positively selected for CCR7, so terminally differentiated effector memory CD45RA+ cells were left out. The sequencing input was naive CD8+ T cells sorted from blood. The chain is built from TRBV6-1 and TRBJ2-1; no firm D call. This TCR was recovered from a woman under 40 in good health. The CDR3 reads CASSAYRHNEQFF. The CDR3 bases are TGTGCCAGCAGTGCCTACAGACACAATGAGCAGTTCTTC.